The next 27 T cell receptor beta chains were all read from a single sample in a study of cytomegalovirus exposure and HLA in healthy donors. PCR used 60 Vbeta primers and 13 Jbeta primers. TCRdb's table, derived via immunoSEQ multiplex PCR, lists solely in-frame clones and lacks some. This sample has 150,000 to 200,000 clones, with 81% found just once. The sample consisted of PBMCs. The receptors derive from a man between 45 and 60 years old in good health and CMV-seronegative.

This chain links TRBV7-8 with TRBJ2-1; D perhaps matches TRBD1 (6 bases). The CDR3 runs to 14 residues. Germline V CDR1 and CDR2: SGHVS, FQNEAQ. V was pared by 5 bases and J by 8 bases, with 16 bases between. The CDR3 DNA reads TGTGCCAGCAGCGCAGGGGCGCGGTGGGATGAGCAGTTCTTC. It codes for CASSAGARWDEQFF.

This chain uses TRBV9 with TRBJ2-5, with TRBD1 as a possible D gene (6 bases). V lost 4 bases to trimming and J lost 3 bases, with 13 bases between them. The CDR3 totals 14 residues. Looked up from germline, CDR1 is SGDLS and CDR2 is YYNGEE. Here the CDR3 reads CASSIGDTKETQYF. Here the CDR3 DNA reads TGTGCCAGCAGCATCGGGGACACTAAAGAGACCCAGTACTTC. Supplemented by reference TRBV9 and TRBJ2-5, the full variable domain reads DSGVTQTPKHLITATGQRVTLRCSPRSGDLSVYWYQQSLDQGLQFLIQYYNGEERAKGNILERFSAQQFPDLHSELNLSSLELGDSALYFCASSIGDTKETQYFGPGTRLLVL.

V gene TRBV14 combines with J gene TRBJ1-4, with D unclear. Germline V gene sequence: CDR1 SGHDN, CDR2 FVKESK. Deletions cut 0 bases from V and 13 bases from J, with 12 bases between. This CDR3 region has 13 residues. The CDR3 here is CASSQDFAGTLFF. The CDR3 nucleotides read TGTGCCAGCAGCCAAGATTTTGCAGGCACACTGTTTTTT.

The V call is TRBV7-2, the J call TRBJ2-3, with TRBD2 identical over 8 bases. The CDR3 runs 16 residues. V lost 1 base to trimming and J lost 10 bases; unmatched junction nucleotides: 13. Germline-derived CDR1 and CDR2 are SGHTA and FQGNSA. The CDR3 region has the DNA TGTGCCAGCAGCTTAGGTCCAGCGGGGGCTAAGTCCCCGCAGTATTTT. It translates to CASSLGPAGAKSPQYF.

The chain uses TRBV21-1 and TRBJ1-3. TRBV21-1 is a recognized pseudogene. The CDR3 has 16 amino acids. This chain's CDR3 is CASSNPGGPSGNTIYF. CDR3 sequence (DNA): TGTGCCAGCAGCAACCCCGGGGGACCCTCTGGAAACACCATATATTTT.

The chain carries TRBV7-9 and TRBJ1-4, with D tentatively TRBD1 (6 bases). Germline CDR1 SEHNR, CDR2 FQNEAQ (reference sequence). The length of the CDR3 is 15 residues. Trimming cost V 5 bases and J 0 bases, with 10 bases left between them. The chain's CDR3 is CASSPGTTTNEKLFF. The DNA for the CDR3 is TGTGCCAGCAGCCCCGGGACAACAACTAATGAAAAACTGTTTTTT.

The rearrangement links TRBV27 to TRBJ1-4, with 9 bases lining up with TRBD1. Per germline, CDR1 MNHEY and CDR2 SMNVEV (reference sequence). This CDR3 has 14 amino acids. V lost 4 bases to trimming and J lost 9 bases; unmatched junction nucleotides: 6. CDR3 amino acids: CASSSLGQGKKLFF. In DNA, the CDR3 is TGTGCCAGCAGTTCTTTGGGACAGGGAAAAAAACTGTTTTTT.

V and J are TRBV2 and TRBJ1-4; TRBD1 agrees at 7 bases. Germline lookup yields CDR1 SNHLY and CDR2 FYNNEI. This CDR3 is built from 13 residues. The V segment lost 8 bases and the J segment 8 bases; nucleotides outside the gene matches: 8. The CDR3 bases are TGTGCCAGCTCGACAGGGAGAAGAGAAAAACTGTTTTTT. Amino acids: CASSTGRREKLFF.

The chain employs TRBV7-9 and TRBJ1-1; maybe TRBD1 (6 bases). The germline V gene encodes CDR1 SEHNR and CDR2 FQNEAQ (reference sequence). V gave up 4 bases and J gave up 0 bases, with 12 bases separating them. The length of the CDR3 is 15 residues. The DNA of the CDR3 is TGTGCCAGCAGCTCCCCCCCAGGGGTGAACACTGAAGCTTTCTTT. Translating gives CASSSPPGVNTEAFF.

V usage is TRBV18 and J usage is TRBJ2-1; weak D call: TRBD2 (5 bases). The CDR3 covers 15 residues. V lost 6 bases and J lost 5, with 17 bases in between. CDR1 and CDR2 from the germline V gene are KGHSH and LQKENI. The CDR3 region is CASSLDSYSHNEQFF. The CDR3, as DNA: TGTGCCAGCTCGCTGGACTCCTACTCTCACAATGAGCAGTTCTTC.

The chain uses TRBV2 and TRBJ1-6; 7 bases map to TRBD1. This CDR3 region has 13 residues. V dropped 7 bases and J dropped 9; count of bases not matched to a gene: 6. Germline V gene sequence: CDR1 SNHLY, CDR2 FYNNEI. CDR3 nucleotides: TGTGCCAGCAAGGGGACAGAAATTTCACCCCTCCACTTT. It yields the protein CASKGTEISPLHF.

V and J are TRBV5-1 and TRBJ2-2, with a weak D call TRBD1 (5 bases). CDR1 is SGHRS, CDR2 YFSETQ, per germline. The ends were cut back, 4 bases at V and 0 bases at J, with 22 bases in the middle. CDR3 length equals 19 residues. CDR3 bases: TGCGCCAGCAGCCCTGTCCAGGGCCATCTTACCGCGAACACCGGGGAGCTGTTTTTT. Protein product: CASSPVQGHLTANTGELFF.

This chain joins TRBV13 and TRBJ1-2, with 8 bases fitting TRBD1. This CDR3 is built from 14 residues. Germline CDR1 is PRHDT and CDR2 is FYEKMQ (reference sequence). Trimming removed 7 bases from V and 7 bases from J; junction bases left unmatched: 11. Written as DNA, the CDR3 is TGTGCCAGCACCTATCAGGGGGCCCTTGTTGGCTACACCTTC. This translates into CASTYQGALVGYTF.

The chain links TRBV7-2 to TRBJ2-7; D unclear. The CDR3 loop spans 12 amino acids. CDR1 is SGHTA and CDR2 is FQGNSA in the germline V gene. Trimming stripped 5 bases from V and 3 bases from J, with 8 bases between. Here the CDR3 reads CASSPRLYEQYF. In DNA, the CDR3 is TGTGCCAGCAGCCCGAGACTCTACGAGCAGTACTTC. The whole variable domain, filled in from reference TRBV7-2 and TRBJ2-7, reads GAGVSQSPSNKVTEKGKDVELRCDPISGHTALYWYRQSLGQGLEFLIYFQGNSAPDKSGLPSDRFSAERTGGSVSTLTIQRTQQEDSAVYLCASSPRLYEQYFGPGTRLTVT.

This rearrangement joins TRBV7-8 to TRBJ2-5, with a tentative D call TRBD2 (5 bases). From germline, CDR1 is SGHVS and CDR2 FQNEAQ. V shed 1 base and J shed 7 bases, with 16 bases lying between them. CDR3 length: 15 residues. In DNA, the CDR3 is TGTGCCAGCAGCTTAGGGGTCGCCTTACGGGGGACCCAGTACTTC. Amino acids: CASSLGVALRGTQYF.

The chain couples TRBV19 to TRBJ1-1; tentatively, D is TRBD1 (5 bases). This CDR3 is built from 17 residues. Trimming removed 3 bases at V and 0 bases at J, with 17 bases between. Looked up from germline, CDR1 is LNHDA and CDR2 is SQIVND (reference sequence). In DNA, the CDR3 is TGTGCCAGTAGTATTCAGGGATCAAAGGCCTTGAACACTGAAGCTTTCTTT. Translating it yields CASSIQGSKALNTEAFF.

The chain is built from TRBV6-6 and TRBJ2-7, with TRBD1 as a possible D gene (6 bases). Between the trimmed V and J ends, which lost 5 bases and 0 bases, there was a span of 14 bases. The length of the CDR3 is 15 residues. Per germline, CDR1 MNHNY and CDR2 SVGAGI (reference sequence). In nucleotides, the CDR3 is TGTGCCAGCAGTCCTAGGGACAAGAGCTCCTACGAGCAGTACTTC. It specifies CASSPRDKSSYEQYF.

This clone occurred a few times. V is TRBV4-3 and J is TRBJ2-2, with 9 bases fitting TRBD1. The CDR3 is 16 amino acids. The ends lost 2 bases at V and 6 bases at J; junction bases unmatched: 7. Germline CDR1 is LGHNA and CDR2 is YSLEER. CDR3 in DNA: TGCGCCAGCAGCCAACTACAGGGGGCAGGCGCCGGGGAGCTGTTTTTT. This encodes CASSQLQGAGAGELFF.

The V call is TRBV7-6, the J call TRBJ2-1; D perhaps matches TRBD2 (6 bases). Trimming pared 8 bases from V and 6 bases from J, leaving 8 bases between. The CDR3 length is 11 residues. Germline CDR1 is SGHVS and CDR2 is FNYEAQ. CDR3 DNA: TGTGCCAGCGGGGGGACCAATGAGCAGTTCTTC. Residues: CASGGTNEQFF.

The chain has TRBV18 and TRBJ1-4, with 7 bases identical to TRBD1. CDR3 length equals 12 residues. Unmatched junction bases numbered 2, after V lost 5 bases and J lost 8 bases. Germline V CDR1 and CDR2: KGHSH, LQKENI. As DNA, the CDR3 is TGTGCCAGCTCAGGGGACAGAGAAAAACTGTTTTTT. It is translated as CASSGDREKLFF.

The V gene is TRBV2, the J gene TRBJ2-1; 16 bases align to TRBD2. The ends lost 5 bases at V and 8 bases at J; junction bases unmatched: 12. The length of the CDR3 is 18 residues. Germline V gene lookup returns CDR1 SNHLY and CDR2 FYNNEI. The CDR3 protein is CASSRTPGTSGGVDEQFF. Written as DNA, the CDR3 is TGTGCCAGCAGTAGAACACCCGGGACTAGCGGGGGGGTGGATGAGCAGTTCTTC.

This clone came up a few times. The chain uses TRBV2 and TRBJ1-2; D uncertain. V was pared by 9 bases and J by 5 bases, with 7 bases between. The CDR3 contains 10 residues. Looked up from germline, CDR1 is SNHLY and CDR2 is FYNNEI. CDR3: CASNGYGYTF. The CDR3 DNA sequence: TGTGCCAGTAACGGGTATGGCTACACCTTC.

The chain carries TRBV13 and TRBJ1-6; D is uncertain. CDR3 length: 14 amino acids. V was pared by 3 bases and J by 7 bases, with 10 bases between. Germline assignment: CDR1 PRHDT and CDR2 FYEKMQ (reference sequence). The CDR3 nucleotides are TGTGCCAGCAGCTTTGGAGGGCTGAATTCACCCCTCCACTTT. It specifies CASSFGGLNSPLHF.

The chain has TRBV4-3 and TRBJ2-4, with TRBD1 matching 7 bases. The CDR3 has 20 amino acids. The germline gives CDR1 LGHNA, CDR2 YSLEER. Trimming removed 3 bases from V and 2 bases from J; junction bases left unmatched: 19. CDR3 in DNA: TGCGCCAGCAGCCAGGCATCGCCGGGGCAATTACAGGGGACCAAAAACATTCAGTACTTC. Translation: CASSQASPGQLQGTKNIQYF.

The chain joins TRBV29-1 to TRBJ2-7; 9 bases fit TRBD1. This CDR3 has 12 amino acids. Germline V lookup: CDR1 SQVTM, CDR2 ANQGSEA. The trim removed 4 bases at V and 5 bases at J, leaving 3 bases unmatched. Here the CDR3 DNA reads TGCAGCGTTGCCGGGACAGGGAACGAGCAGTACTTC. Its translation: CSVAGTGNEQYF.

This chain links TRBV27 with TRBJ1-1; maybe TRBD1 (6 bases). Per germline, CDR1 MNHEY and CDR2 SMNVEV (reference sequence). V lost 0 bases and J lost 0, with 8 bases in between. This CDR3 region has 15 residues. This CDR3 is CASSLSGTMNTEAFF. CDR3 DNA: TGTGCCAGCAGTTTATCAGGGACAATGAACACTGAAGCTTTCTTT.

CDR3 bases: TGTGCCAGTAGTATAGGTGGCCTAGGAGTGACAGATACGCAGTATTTT. Translation gives CASSIGGLGVTDTQYF. The genes are TRBV19 and TRBJ2-3; D is unclear. Germline assignment: CDR1 LNHDA and CDR2 SQIVND (reference sequence). V lost 1 base to trimming and J lost 3 bases, with 14 bases between them. The length of the CDR3 is 16 residues.